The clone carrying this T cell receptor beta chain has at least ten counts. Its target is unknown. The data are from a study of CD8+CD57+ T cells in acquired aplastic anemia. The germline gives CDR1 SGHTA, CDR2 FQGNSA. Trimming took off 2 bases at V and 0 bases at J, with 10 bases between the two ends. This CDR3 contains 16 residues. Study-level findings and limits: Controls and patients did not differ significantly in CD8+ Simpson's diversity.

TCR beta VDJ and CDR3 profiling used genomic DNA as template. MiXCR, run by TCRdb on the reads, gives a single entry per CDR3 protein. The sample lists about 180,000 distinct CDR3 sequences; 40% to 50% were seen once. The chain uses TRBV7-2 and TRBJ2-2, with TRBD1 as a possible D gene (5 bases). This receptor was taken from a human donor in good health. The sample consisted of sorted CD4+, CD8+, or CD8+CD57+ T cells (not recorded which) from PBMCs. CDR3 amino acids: CASSLQAGSNTGELFF. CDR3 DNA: TGTGCCAGCAGCTTACAGGCAGGGTCGAACACCGGGGAGCTGTTTTTT.